Sequencing of this T cell receptor beta chain was carried out in a study of identical twins (dated by TCRdb to between 2015 and 2016). With regard to the full study: The study deep-sequenced TCR alpha and beta repertoires from monozygotic twins, unrelated adults of various ages and cord blood to test whether fetal clonotypes persist. To rule out contamination, replicate twin experiments were performed at different times with different library preparation protocols. Paper-wide results and their limitations: Excess twin sharing in beta out-of-frame sequences was weaker because fewer shared sequences lowered the signal-to-noise ratio. Out-of-frame TCR alpha sequences shared between twins showed an excess of low generation-probability sequences compared with coincidental sharing between unrelated individuals. Fewer insertions were carried by abundant cord blood beta clonotypes; a weaker similar trend was observed in young adult naive repertoires, while no such trend was observed in memory repertoires. Recombination models systematically underestimated out-of-frame TCR alpha sharing in monozygotic twins but agreed with sharing between unrelated individuals. Zero-insertion analyses could be partly confounded by invariant T cells such as MAIT and iNKT, although diverse VJ usage argued against such confounding for most clonotypes. Because the same donors could not be followed over many years, the conclusions relied on cross-sectional statistical analysis.

Libraries were made using 5' RACE. Instrument used: Illumina HiSeq 2000. A universal primer binding site was added through template switching, and the final cDNA carried a unique molecular identifier so that TCR cDNA molecules could be counted accurately. Specific primers in the conserved constant-segment region were used to synthesize first-strand cDNA for the TCR alpha and beta chains. To control for contamination, each cDNA library was double barcoded with a SMART-Mk sample barcode plus Illumina barcodes. TruSeq adapter sequences and Illumina sample barcodes were added in two successive PCR steps. The Illumina HiSeq platform was used with custom primers to sequence TCR alpha and beta cDNA libraries. The published analysis was carried out like this. MiGEC processed the raw reads to extract unique molecular identifiers, while MiXCR was used to determine the CDR3 positions. Recombination models were inferred per individual with the repgenHMM and IGoR tools using an EM algorithm. Shared clonotype analysis was performed with the tcR package in R, normalizing sharing by the product of cloneset sizes. To study raw recombination without the effects of thymic and clonal selection, out-of-frame nonproductive sequences were analyzed. The raw public reads went through TCRdb reprocessing: fastp at Q25, MiXCR clone calling, in-frame beta chains kept. All rows with the same CDR3 protein become a single entry with the most common DNA and genes. The authors' filters were not applied to this entry. The sample has approximately 550,000 distinct CDR3 sequences on record, under 25% of them singletons. Approximately 0.52% of the sample comes from the top ten.

Every donor was a healthy Caucasian. The twin cohort consisted of three pairs of female monozygotic twins, all aged roughly 18 to 29 years. Positive isolation kits from Invitrogen were used to isolate CD4+ and CD8+ T cell populations. CDR1 and CDR2 (SGHTA, FQGNSA) derive from the germline V gene. Including cysteine and phenylalanine, the CDR3 has 15 amino acids. Only CDR3 DNA remains: 45 bases, in frame from the first base. V loses 7 bases at its end and J loses 0 bases; junction bases beyond the gene matches: 5. Points on this clonotype: Its antigen remains undetermined. Per-base quality was not reported, and no clone a single base away is much larger than it.

The same sample was also used in a study of yellow fever vaccine responses in identical twins. That second publication adds: The T cell response to vaccination in identical twins was reported by the authors to appear partly convergent and partly personalized. Focusing on identical twins, the study followed the T cell clones that responded to the vaccine, and did so with precision.

The sample was CD4+ T cells sorted from blood. The receptor comes from a woman younger than 30 in good health. The V and J segments used are TRBV7-2 and TRBJ2-1, with TRBD2 matching 8 junction bases. The CDR3 region: CASKSGGNSYNEQFF. At the DNA level, the sequence is TGTGCCAGCAAAAGCGGGGGAAACTCCTACAATGAGCAGTTCTTC.